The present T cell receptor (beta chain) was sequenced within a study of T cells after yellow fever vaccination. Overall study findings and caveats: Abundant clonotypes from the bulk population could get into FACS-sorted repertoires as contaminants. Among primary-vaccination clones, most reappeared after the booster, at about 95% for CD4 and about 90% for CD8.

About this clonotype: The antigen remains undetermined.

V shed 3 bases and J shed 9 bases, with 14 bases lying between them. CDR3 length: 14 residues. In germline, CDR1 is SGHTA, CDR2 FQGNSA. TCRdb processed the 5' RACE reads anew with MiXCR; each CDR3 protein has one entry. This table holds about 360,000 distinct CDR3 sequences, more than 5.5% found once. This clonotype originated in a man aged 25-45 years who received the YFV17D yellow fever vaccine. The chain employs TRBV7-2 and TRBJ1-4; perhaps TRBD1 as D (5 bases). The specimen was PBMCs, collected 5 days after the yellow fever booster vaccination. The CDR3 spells CASSLDGPGKKLFF. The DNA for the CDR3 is TGTGCCAGCAGCTTGGACGGGCCAGGGAAAAAACTGTTTTTT.